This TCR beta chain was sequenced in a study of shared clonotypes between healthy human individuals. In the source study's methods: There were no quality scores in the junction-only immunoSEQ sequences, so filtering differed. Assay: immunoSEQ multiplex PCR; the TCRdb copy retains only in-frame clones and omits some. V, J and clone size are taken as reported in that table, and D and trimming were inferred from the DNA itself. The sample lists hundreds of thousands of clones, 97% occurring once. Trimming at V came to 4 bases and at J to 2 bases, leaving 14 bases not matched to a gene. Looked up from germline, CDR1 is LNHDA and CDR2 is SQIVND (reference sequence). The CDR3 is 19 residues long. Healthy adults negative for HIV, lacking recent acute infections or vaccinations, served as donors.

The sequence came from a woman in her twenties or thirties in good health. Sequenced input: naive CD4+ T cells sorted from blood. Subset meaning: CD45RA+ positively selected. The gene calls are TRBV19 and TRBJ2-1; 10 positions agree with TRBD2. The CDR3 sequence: CASSSASGRGGTTYNEQFF. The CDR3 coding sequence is TGTGCCAGTAGTAGTGCTAGCGGGAGAGGGGGGACTACCTACAATGAGCAGTTCTTC.